This T cell receptor beta chain is from a study of T cells after yellow fever vaccination. The trim removed 0 bases at V and 0 bases at J, leaving 3 bases unmatched. The CDR3 is 17 amino acids. The V gene's germline CDR1 is MNHEY and CDR2 SVGAGI. MiXCR, applied by TCRdb to the 5' RACE reads, yields one record per CDR3 protein. The profile covers more than 90,000 distinct CDR3 sequences, with 7.5% to 9.5% appearing a single time and roughly 23% taken by the ten largest. This clonotype has ten or more counts. This sequence joins TRBV6-5 and TRBJ2-2; 8 bases map to TRBD2. The starting material was CD8+ T cells sorted from PBMCs, obtained 45 days after the yellow fever booster vaccination. This receptor was taken from a man aged 25-40 years who received the YFV17D yellow fever vaccine. In nucleotides, the CDR3 is TGTGCCAGCAGTTACTCGTCGGGACTAGCGAACACCGGGGAGCTGTTTTTT. Protein: CASSYSSGLANTGELFF.